The source of this T cell receptor (beta chain) is a study of T cells after somatic rescue of genetic block. CDR1 and CDR2 from the germline V gene are PRHDT and FYEKMQ (reference sequence). Trimming shortened V by 5 bases and J by 3 bases, and 26 bases separated the two germline ends. The length of the CDR3 is 18 residues. Clones were sequenced by immunoSEQ multiplex PCR, and TCRdb holds only the in-frame ones, with some missing. The sample gives around 8,000 clones, over 75% of which show up once; about 25% is in the top ten. The chain couples TRBV13 to TRBJ2-7; a weak D match, TRBD1 (6 bases). What was sequenced was peripheral blood mononuclear cells (PBMCs). This sequence originates from a boy aged 5-17 years. CDR3 nucleotide sequence: TGTGCCAGCAGCCCCAGACGCCTTGACAGGTCCTTGTACTACGAGCAGTACTTC. This sequence encodes CASSPRRLDRSLYYEQYF.